The 17 T cell receptor beta chains listed next were all sequenced from one sample in a study of control samples from healthy donors and cancer patients. TCRdb's table, derived via immunoSEQ multiplex PCR, lists solely in-frame clones and lacks some. Among 150,000 or so clones listed, approximately 94% were seen once. The sample taken for sequencing was blood. Source of these receptors: a man aged 35 to 55 in good health.

The rearrangement joins TRBV5-1 to TRBJ1-1, with D unresolved. The CDR3 has 13 residues. Germline values: CDR1 SGHRS, CDR2 YFSETQ. Deletions cut 1 base from V and 1 base from J, with 5 bases between. This CDR3 is CASSLPGNTEAFF. The CDR3 DNA is TGCGCCAGCAGCTTGCCGGGGAACACTGAAGCTTTCTTT.

The gene calls are TRBV6-4 and TRBJ2-7, with 7 bases fitting TRBD1. Trimming took 4 bases from V and 2 from J; bases not matched to a gene: 2. The CDR3 is 13 amino acids. Germline V gives CDR1 MRHNA, CDR2 SNTAGT. CDR3 coding DNA: TGTGCCAGCAGTGCCGGGACAGCCTACGAGCAGTACTTC. Its protein is CASSAGTAYEQYF.

The chain uses TRBV4-1 and TRBJ2-1; 8 positions agree with TRBD2. V gave up 0 bases and J gave up 3 bases; unmatched junction bases: 7. This CDR3 is built from 17 residues. Per the germline V gene, CDR1 is MGHRA and CDR2 is YSYEKL. The CDR3 protein is CASSQDGAGAVYNEQFF. The DNA of the CDR3 is TGCGCCAGCAGCCAAGACGGAGCGGGGGCCGTCTACAATGAGCAGTTCTTC.

The chain carries TRBV7-8 and TRBJ2-7; no definite D call. V lost 1 base and J lost 2, with 12 bases in between. The CDR3 is made up of 15 amino acids. Looked up from germline, CDR1 is SGHVS and CDR2 is FQNEAQ. The CDR3 spells CASSLGSGPTYEQYF. The CDR3 region has the DNA TGTGCCAGCAGCTTAGGCTCCGGGCCTACCTACGAGCAGTACTTC. Drawing the rest from reference TRBV7-8 and TRBJ2-7, the complete variable domain is GAGVSQSPRYKVAKRGQDVALRCDPISGHVSLFWYQQALGQGPEFLTYFQNEAQLDKSGLPSDRFFAERPEGSVSTLKIQRTQQEDSAVYLCASSLGSGPTYEQYFGPGTRLTVT.

The rearrangement joins TRBV28 to TRBJ1-3; no clear D. CDR1 and CDR2 (germline): MDHEN, SYDVKM. V was cut by 6 bases and J by 4 bases, with 7 bases left in between. The CDR3 sequence is 12 residues long. This CDR3 reads CASRSPGNTIYF. CDR3 coding DNA: TGTGCCAGCAGATCCCCCGGAAACACCATATATTTT.

The rearrangement joins TRBV6-7 to TRBJ1-5; 8 bases fit TRBD1. TRBV6-7 is annotated as an ORF whose role is uncertain. V dropped 2 bases and J dropped 2; count of bases not matched to a gene: 8. The CDR3 runs to 17 residues. The CDR3 spells CASSYREDRVGNQPQHF. CDR3 in DNA: TGTGCCAGCAGTTACAGAGAGGACAGGGTGGGCAATCAGCCCCAGCATTTT.

This chain uses TRBV4-1 with TRBJ1-2; 8 bases match TRBD1. The CDR3 length is 14 residues. V lost 3 bases and J lost 3; bases outside the gene matches: 3. Germline V gives CDR1 MGHRA, CDR2 YSYEKL. The CDR3 spells CASSHRGRDYGYTF. DNA for the CDR3: TGCGCCAGCAGCCACAGGGGGCGCGACTATGGCTACACCTTC.

V and J are TRBV10-2 and TRBJ1-1, with D unresolved. Germline loops: CDR1 WSHSY, CDR2 SAAADI. The CDR3 covers 12 residues. The ends were cut back, 0 bases at V and 6 bases at J, with 5 bases in the middle. This CDR3 reads CASSESFPEAFF. CDR3 DNA: TGCGCCAGCAGTGAGTCTTTTCCTGAAGCTTTCTTT.

The CDR3, as DNA: TGTGCCATCAACTCACAGGGGTATGGTCAGCCCCAGCATTTT. Translated: CAINSQGYGQPQHF. The chain is built from TRBV10-3 and TRBJ1-5; TRBD1 aligns across 7 bases. This CDR3 region has 14 residues. Germline values: CDR1 ENHRY, CDR2 SYGVKD. J was trimmed by 6 bases and V by 7 bases; bases with no gene match: 9.

The chain joins TRBV27 to TRBJ1-1; TRBD1 aligns across 7 bases. This CDR3 contains 13 residues. Losses at the gene ends were 7 bases for V and 4 bases for J; bases not matched to a gene: 6. CDR1 MNHEY and CDR2 SMNVEV come from the germline V gene (reference sequence). CDR3 sequence reads: CASKGRQGTEAFF. As DNA, the CDR3 is TGTGCCAGCAAGGGCAGACAGGGCACTGAAGCTTTCTTT.

The CDR3 is CASSDGGGEAFF. DNA for the CDR3: TGTGCCAGCAGTGATGGAGGGGGTGAAGCTTTCTTT. The chain is built from TRBV6-1 and TRBJ1-1; a possible D gene is TRBD1 (6 bases). V gave up 3 bases and J gave up 7 bases, with 9 bases separating them. The CDR3 loop spans 12 amino acids. Germline values: CDR1 MNHNS, CDR2 SASEGT.

CDR3 coding DNA: TGTGCCAGCAGCTCAGGGGGCACTGAAGCTTTCTTT. This gives the protein CASSSGGTEAFF. This chain uses TRBV7-9 with TRBJ1-1, with 7 bases matching TRBD1. Trimming took 4 bases from V and 4 from J; bases not matched to a gene: 0. CDR3 length: 12 amino acids. The germline V gene encodes CDR1 SEHNR and CDR2 FQNEAQ (reference sequence).

The chain carries TRBV4-1 and TRBJ2-7, with 8 positions matching TRBD2. In germline, CDR1 is MGHRA, CDR2 YSYEKL. This CDR3 contains 17 residues. V gave up 0 bases and J gave up 2 bases; unmatched junction bases: 9. Here the CDR3 reads CASSQENPGGTTYEQYF. Written as DNA, the CDR3 is TGCGCCAGCAGCCAAGAGAATCCGGGGGGGACGACCTACGAGCAGTACTTC.

CDR3: CASSLYRAENTEAFF. The CDR3 DNA sequence: TGCGCCAGCAGCTTGTACAGGGCCGAGAACACTGAAGCTTTCTTT. J is TRBJ1-1 and V is TRBV5-1, with D perhaps TRBD1 (6 bases). The germline gives CDR1 SGHRS, CDR2 YFSETQ. V gave up 1 base and J gave up 1 base, with 11 bases separating them. The CDR3 is 15 residues long.

The rearrangement links TRBV5-4 to TRBJ2-7, with 8 bases identical to TRBD1. With 2 bases clipped from V and 0 bases from J, the junction kept 10 bases outside the gene matches. CDR1 is SGHNT and CDR2 is YYREEE in the germline V gene (reference sequence). This CDR3 spans 17 amino acids. CDR3: CASSLIRTGLPSYEQYF. Written as DNA, the CDR3 is TGTGCCAGCAGCTTAATACGGACAGGGCTCCCCTCCTACGAGCAGTACTTC.

CDR3 in amino acids: CASSDWARTDTQYF. As DNA, the CDR3 is TGTGCCAGCAGTGATTGGGCCCGCACAGATACGCAGTATTTT. The chain combines TRBV6-1 with TRBJ2-3; D is unresolved. Looked up from germline, CDR1 is MNHNS and CDR2 is SASEGT. The CDR3 runs 14 residues. Trimming left V 3 bases short and J 1 base short, with 8 bases between.

On this clone: Other DNA sequences in this specimen translate into the identical CDR3. This sequence joins TRBV10-3 and TRBJ1-2; possible D gene TRBD1, 5 bases. Germline-derived CDR1 and CDR2 are ENHRY and SYGVKD. V lost 2 bases to trimming and J lost 7 bases, with 11 bases between them. The CDR3 consists of 13 residues. The CDR3 coding sequence is TGTGCCATCAGTGAGGAAGGGGCCGGTGGCTACACCTTC. This encodes CAISEEGAGGYTF.